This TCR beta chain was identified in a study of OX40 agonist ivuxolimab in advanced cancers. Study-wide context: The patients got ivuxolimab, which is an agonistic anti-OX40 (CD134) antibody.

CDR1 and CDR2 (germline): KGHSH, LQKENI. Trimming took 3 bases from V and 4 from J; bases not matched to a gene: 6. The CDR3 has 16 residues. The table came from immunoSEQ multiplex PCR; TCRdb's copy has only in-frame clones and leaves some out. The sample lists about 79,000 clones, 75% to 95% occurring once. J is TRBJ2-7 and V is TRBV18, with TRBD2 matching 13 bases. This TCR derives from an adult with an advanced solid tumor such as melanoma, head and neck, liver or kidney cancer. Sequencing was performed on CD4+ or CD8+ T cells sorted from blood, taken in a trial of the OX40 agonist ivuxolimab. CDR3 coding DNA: TGTGCCAGCTCACCGGCGACTAGCGGGAGGCCTTACGAGCAGTACTTC. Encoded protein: CASSPATSGRPYEQYF.